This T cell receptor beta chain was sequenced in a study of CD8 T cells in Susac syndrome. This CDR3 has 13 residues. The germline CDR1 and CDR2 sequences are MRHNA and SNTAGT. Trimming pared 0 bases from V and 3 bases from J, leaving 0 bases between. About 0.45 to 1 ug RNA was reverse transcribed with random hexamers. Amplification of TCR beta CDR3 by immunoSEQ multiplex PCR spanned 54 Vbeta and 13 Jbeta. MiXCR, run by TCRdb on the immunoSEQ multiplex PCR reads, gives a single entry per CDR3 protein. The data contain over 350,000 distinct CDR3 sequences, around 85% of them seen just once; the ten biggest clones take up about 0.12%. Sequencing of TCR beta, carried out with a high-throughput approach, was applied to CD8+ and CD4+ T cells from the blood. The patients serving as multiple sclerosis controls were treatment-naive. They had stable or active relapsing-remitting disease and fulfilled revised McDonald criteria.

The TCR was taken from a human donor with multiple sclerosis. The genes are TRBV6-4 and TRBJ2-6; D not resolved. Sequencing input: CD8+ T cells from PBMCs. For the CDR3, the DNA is TGTGCCAGCAGTGACTCTGGGGCCAACGTCCTGACTTTC. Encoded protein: CASSDSGANVLTF.